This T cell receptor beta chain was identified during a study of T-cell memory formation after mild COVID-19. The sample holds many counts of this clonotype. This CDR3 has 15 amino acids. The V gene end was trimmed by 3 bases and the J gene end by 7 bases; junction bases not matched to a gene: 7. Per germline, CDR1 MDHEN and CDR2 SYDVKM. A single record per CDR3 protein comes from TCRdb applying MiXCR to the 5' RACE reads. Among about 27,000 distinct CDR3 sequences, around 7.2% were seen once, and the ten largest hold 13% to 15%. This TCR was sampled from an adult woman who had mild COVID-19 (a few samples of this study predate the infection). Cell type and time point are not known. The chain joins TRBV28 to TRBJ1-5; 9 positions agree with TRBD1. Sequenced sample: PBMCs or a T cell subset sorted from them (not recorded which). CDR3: CASSLGTGNLQPQHF. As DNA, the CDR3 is TGTGCCAGCAGTTTGGGGACAGGGAATCTACAGCCCCAGCATTTT.